This T cell receptor (beta chain) was recovered during a study of blood T cells in healthy people across ages. The CDR3 is 16 residues long. CDR1 is SGHRS, CDR2 YFSETQ, per germline. V lost 5 bases and J lost 1; bases outside the gene matches: 10. Each donor had approximately 10 milliliters of peripheral blood drawn. This clonotype was counted between two and nine times. Antigen specificity is unknown. For the second PCR, which ran for roughly 6 to 12 cycles, a sample-barcoded 5' primer and a J-beta primer mix were used. Each CDR3 protein gets one entry after TCRdb re-called the 5' RACE reads with MiXCR. The sample has about 1.5 million distinct CDR3 sequences; 40% to 45% are singletons. Study observations and caveats: Donor CMV status, an unknown factor, possibly confounded changes in expanded clonotypes. Observed TCR beta diversity showed a strong correlation with the percentage of naive T cells as measured by flow cytometry. Age brought a roughly linear fall in TCR beta diversity measured per million T cells.

The TCR sequence derives from a woman under 30 in good health. The sequencing sample was made of blood. This rearrangement joins TRBV5-1 to TRBJ2-3; 7 positions match TRBD2. CDR3 loop: CASSQGDYKRTDTQYF. The CDR3 coding sequence is TGCGCCAGCAGTCAAGGGGACTACAAACGCACAGATACGCAGTATTTT.